Presented here are 11 T cell receptor beta chains from one specimen sequenced in a study of CD8+ T cells in alopecia areata. Reverse transcribed after extraction, RNA yielded cDNA as the sequencing template. Clones were sequenced by immunoSEQ multiplex PCR, and TCRdb holds only the in-frame ones, with some missing. The table records approximately 150,000 clones, about two thirds of them present only once. Sequences were obtained from CD8+ T cells sorted from blood. The source is a human donor in good health.

Points on this clone: This likely traces to a read error, being one base from a far larger clone. The chain employs TRBV5-5 and TRBJ2-5; possibly TRBD1 or TRBD2 for D (6 bases each). This CDR3 is built from 14 residues. Germline V gene sequence: CDR1 SGHKS, CDR2 YYEKEE (reference sequence). DNA for the CDR3: TGCGCCAGCGGCCAAAAGGGGGGATACGGGACCCAGTACTTC. Its protein product is CASGQKGGYGTQYF.

The gene calls are TRBV23-1 and TRBJ2-7, with D perhaps matching TRBD2 (6 bases). TRBV23-1 is known as an ORF, though its function is uncertain. The length of the CDR3 is 14 residues. V was shortened by 10 bases and J by 2 bases, with 18 bases between the two germline ends. Written as DNA, the CDR3 is TGCGCCATTCCCGGGGGACGGGGGACCTACGAGCAGTACTTC. Its protein product is CAIPGGRGTYEQYF.

The V gene is TRBV9, the J gene TRBJ2-7; D gene uncertain. Trimming pared 0 bases from V and 4 bases from J, leaving 8 bases between. The CDR3 length is 13 residues. Germline V gene lookup returns CDR1 SGDLS and CDR2 YYNGEE. DNA of the CDR3: TGTGCCAGCAGCGTAGGCGACGGGTACGAGCAGTACTTC. It encodes CASSVGDGYEQYF.

V gene TRBV6-5 combines with J gene TRBJ2-7; D is possibly TRBD1 (8 bases). There are 15 residues in the CDR3. Germline-derived CDR1 and CDR2 are MNHEY and SVGAGI. Between the trimmed V and J ends, which lost 7 bases and 2 bases, there was a span of 18 bases. The CDR3 region has the DNA TGTGCCAGCACCGATGGGGGGGACAGGACCTACGAGCAGTACTTC. Residues: CASTDGGDRTYEQYF.

The chain is built from TRBV11-2 and TRBJ2-3; the D gene could be TRBD1 or TRBD2 (5 bases each). The CDR3 length is 14 residues. The V end lost 4 bases, the J end lost 1 base, and 9 bases lay between the germline ends. CDR1 and CDR2 (germline): SGHAT, FQNNGV. CDR3 sequence: CASSWMGGTDTQYF. CDR3 coding DNA: TGTGCCAGCAGCTGGATGGGGGGCACAGATACGCAGTATTTT.

This chain connects TRBV7-8 to TRBJ2-2, with no clear D. Germline V gene lookup returns CDR1 SGHVS and CDR2 FQNEAQ. The CDR3 totals 12 residues. Trimming took off 6 bases at V and 6 bases at J, with 8 bases between the two ends. CDR3 coding DNA: TGTGCCAGCAGACAAAACCCCGGGGAGCTGTTTTTT. Amino acid sequence: CASRQNPGELFF.

J is TRBJ2-6 and V is TRBV29-1, with D unclear. CDR1 and CDR2 from the germline V gene are SQVTM and ANQGSEA. This CDR3 has 15 amino acids. V shed 6 bases and J shed 0 bases, with 12 bases lying between them. DNA of the CDR3: TGCAGCGTGAATGTAGTCGGCTCTGGGGCCAACGTCCTGACTTTC. This translates into CSVNVVGSGANVLTF.

This chain links TRBV6-6 with TRBJ2-5; D not certain. Germline CDR1 reads MNHNY; CDR2 reads SVGAGI (reference sequence). Trimming removed 8 bases from V and 6 bases from J, with 10 bases in between. This CDR3 spans 11 amino acids. The CDR3 is CASWGLKTQYF. The CDR3 nucleotides read TGTGCCAGCTGGGGATTGAAGACCCAGTACTTC.

V is TRBV7-8 and J is TRBJ2-1; D is tentatively TRBD1 or TRBD2 (6 bases each). With 3 bases removed from V and 7 bases from J, the gap between germline ends came to 16 bases. Germline V gene data show CDR1 as SGHVS and CDR2 as FQNEAQ. The CDR3 is made up of 15 amino acids. In nucleotides, the CDR3 is TGTGCCAGCAGCTTCGGCGGGCAGGGGAGGAATGAGCAGTTCTTC. This translates into CASSFGGQGRNEQFF. The variable domain in full, completed from reference TRBV7-8 and TRBJ2-1, reads GAGVSQSPRYKVAKRGQDVALRCDPISGHVSLFWYQQALGQGPEFLTYFQNEAQLDKSGLPSDRFFAERPEGSVSTLKIQRTQQEDSAVYLCASSFGGQGRNEQFFGPGTRLTVL.

On this clone: The junction shows a germline mismatch at one end, possibly a read error. The chain is built from TRBV2 and TRBJ1-2; no clear D gene. CDR1 SNHLY and CDR2 FYNNEI come from the germline V gene. This CDR3 comprises 13 residues. The CDR3: CASSEDANYGYTF. In DNA, the CDR3 is TGTGCCAGCAGCGAAGATGCTAACTATGGCTACACCTTC.

The chain combines TRBV30 with TRBJ1-4; D is perhaps TRBD1 (6 bases). V lost 4 bases, J lost 7 bases, and 16 bases lay in between. The length of the CDR3 is 14 residues. Germline V gene data show CDR1 as GTSNPN and CDR2 as SVGIG (reference sequence). This chain's CDR3 is CAWTQGWGSEKLFF. The CDR3 region has the DNA TGTGCCTGGACGCAGGGGTGGGGAAGTGAAAAACTGTTTTTT.